This passage covers 23 T cell receptor beta chains from one sample sequenced in a study of blood T cell repertoires in COVID-19. Data came from immunoSEQ multiplex PCR; TCRdb stores just in-frame clones and leaves some out. The sample gives about 250,000 clones, 86% of which show up once; 1.6% is in the top ten. Sequences were obtained from peripheral blood. Every receptor here comes from a woman between 55 and 75 years old who had recovered from COVID-19.

The V call is TRBV7-9, the J call TRBJ2-4, with D possibly matching TRBD2 (5 bases). The germline V gene encodes CDR1 SEHNR and CDR2 FQNEAQ (reference sequence). Trimming removed 4 bases from V and 3 bases from J, with 7 bases in between. This CDR3 has 13 amino acids. The CDR3 nucleotides read TGTGCCAGCAGCTACGCGGGCAAAAACATTCAGTACTTC. Its translation is CASSYAGKNIQYF.

The chain links TRBV9 to TRBJ2-3, with a weak D call TRBD2 (5 bases). V dropped 0 bases and J dropped 3 bases, with 14 bases sitting between them. Germline loops: CDR1 SGDLS, CDR2 YYNGEE. The CDR3 has 16 residues. CDR3 nucleotides: TGTGCCAGCAGCGTAGCTTCTAGCTGGTGGACAGATACGCAGTATTTT. Translated, it gives CASSVASSWWTDTQYF.

About this clone: This sample includes further DNA sequences coding for the same CDR3. The CDR3 coding sequence is TGTGCCAGCAGCGTACAGGGGGGTCAGCCCCAGCATTTT. Translation gives CASSVQGGQPQHF. This sequence joins TRBV9 and TRBJ1-5; 7 bases are a match to TRBD1. CDR1 is SGDLS, CDR2 YYNGEE, per germline. The V gene end was trimmed by 1 base and the J gene end by 6 bases; junction bases not matched to a gene: 1. The CDR3 has 13 residues.

The genes are TRBV7-9 and TRBJ2-2, with D perhaps matching TRBD1 (5 bases). The germline CDR1 and CDR2 sequences are SEHNR and FQNEAQ (reference sequence). This CDR3 region has 15 residues. V gave up 6 bases and J gave up 3 bases, with 14 bases separating them. The CDR3, as DNA: TGTGCCAGCAGAGAAAATAGGGGCGACACCGGGGAGCTGTTTTTT. Protein product: CASRENRGDTGELFF. Filled out from reference TRBV7-9 and TRBJ2-2, the complete variable domain reads DTGVSQNPRHKITKRGQNVTFRCDPISEHNRLYWYRQTLGQGPEFLTYFQNEAQLEKSRLLSDRFSAERPKGSFSTLEIQRTEQGDSAMYLCASRENRGDTGELFFGEGSRLTVL.

The chain has TRBV28 and TRBJ2-1; 9 nucleotides agree with TRBD2. V gave up 0 bases and J gave up 4 bases; unmatched junction bases: 13. The CDR3 is made up of 19 amino acids. Germline V gene sequence: CDR1 MDHEN, CDR2 SYDVKM. The CDR3 coding sequence is TGTGCCAGCAGTTTATGGGAGTTTGGTGTGGCGGGGGGGTACAATGAGCAGTTCTTC. Its translation is CASSLWEFGVAGGYNEQFF.

The count of this clone is one. This chain uses TRBV13 with TRBJ2-3; D gene unclear. Germline values: CDR1 PRHDT, CDR2 FYEKMQ (reference sequence). The CDR3 is 13 amino acids. The ends were cut back, 0 bases at V and 9 bases at J, with 10 bases in the middle. The CDR3 sequence: CASSLGRAPTQYF. CDR3 DNA sequence: TGTGCCAGCAGCTTAGGACGCGCTCCCACGCAGTATTTT. Complete variable domain (other parts from reference TRBV13 and TRBJ2-3): AAGVIQSPRHLIKEKRETATLKCYPIPRHDTVYWYQQGPGQDPQFLISFYEKMQSDKGSIPDRFSAQQFSDYHSELNMSSLELGDSALYFCASSLGRAPTQYFGPGTRLTVL.

This clone was observed a few times. V is TRBV28 and J is TRBJ2-2; 8 nucleotides agree with TRBD2. The germline CDR1 and CDR2 sequences are MDHEN and SYDVKM. Germline trimming cut 0 bases from V and 2 bases from J; bases unmatched to any gene: 5. The CDR3 has 17 amino acids. The CDR3 DNA follows: TGTGCCAGCAGTTTATGGCTGCGGGGGGTAAACACCGGGGAGCTGTTTTTT. Its protein is CASSLWLRGVNTGELFF.

The J gene is TRBJ1-2, the V gene TRBV3-1 (or the pseudogene TRBV3-2); TRBD1 matches 7 bases. CDR1 and CDR2 (germline): LGHDT, YNNKEL (reference sequence). The J segment lost 6 bases and the V segment lost 4 bases, leaving 5 bases of the junction unmatched. The length of the CDR3 is 13 residues. The CDR3 sequence: CASSRDREDGYTF. The DNA of the CDR3 is TGTGCCAGCAGCCGAGACAGGGAAGATGGCTACACCTTC.

The CDR3 coding sequence is TGTGCCAGCGCCAAGGAGGGGCACATCACCACCGGGGAGCTGTTTTTT. This codes for CASAKEGHITTGELFF. The V and J genes are TRBV11-3 and TRBJ2-2, with D possibly TRBD2 on 6 matching bases. V lost 8 bases, J lost 4 bases, and 20 bases lay in between. CDR1 and CDR2 (germline): SGHNT, YENEEA. The CDR3 loop spans 16 amino acids.

This clone was detected only once. This chain uses TRBV11-2 with TRBJ2-6; 8 positions agree with TRBD1. The V and J ends lost 5 bases and 1 base, in that order; junction bases with no gene match: 13. CDR3 length: 19 amino acids. The germline CDR1 and CDR2 sequences are SGHAT and FQNNGV. The CDR3 coding sequence is TGTGCCAGCAGCCCCGATCCCCGACAGGGGATATCTGGGGCCAACGTCCTGACTTTC. It encodes CASSPDPRQGISGANVLTF.

The chain has TRBV7-3 and TRBJ2-2, with D perhaps TRBD2 (6 bases). The CDR3 is made up of 15 amino acids. V lost 5 bases to trimming and J lost 5 bases, with 15 bases between them. The V gene's germline CDR1 is SGHTA and CDR2 FQGTGA. The CDR3 is CASSPSGGMTGELFF. The CDR3 nucleotides read TGTGCCAGCAGCCCATCGGGCGGGATGACCGGGGAGCTGTTTTTT.

CDR3 amino acids: CASSVTGGRYNEQFF. CDR3 DNA: TGTGCCAGCAGCGTAACAGGGGGAAGGTACAATGAGCAGTTCTTC. The chain is built from TRBV9 and TRBJ2-1; 8 positions match TRBD1. Germline lookup yields CDR1 SGDLS and CDR2 YYNGEE. V shed 1 base and J 4 bases; nucleotides not matched to a gene: 4. This CDR3 region has 15 residues.

The chain couples TRBV6-5 to TRBJ1-5; D is perhaps TRBD1 (5 bases). CDR3 length: 14 amino acids. Germline loops: CDR1 MNHEY, CDR2 SVGAGI. Trimming shortened V by 0 bases and J by 5 bases, and 8 bases separated the two germline ends. The CDR3 sequence is CASSYSSRDQPQHF. The CDR3 DNA sequence: TGTGCCAGCAGTTACTCAAGCAGGGATCAGCCCCAGCATTTT.

The genes are TRBV24-1 and TRBJ2-7; TRBD1 agrees at 8 bases. Germline V gene data show CDR1 as KGHDR and CDR2 as SFDVKD. The CDR3 has 15 residues. V was pared by 4 bases and J by 3 bases, with 7 bases of the junction left unmatched. The CDR3 region is CATSDPGTGNYEQYF. In DNA form, the CDR3 reads TGTGCCACCAGTGACCCCGGGACAGGTAACTACGAGCAGTACTTC.

The chain links TRBV5-4 to TRBJ2-5; 7 nucleotides agree with TRBD2. The CDR3 spans 15 residues. J gave up 2 bases and V 0 bases, and 4 bases lay outside the gene matches. CDR1 and CDR2 from the germline V gene are SGHNT and YYREEE (reference sequence). For the CDR3, the DNA is TGTGCCAGCAGCTTGGCCATAGCGGGTCAAGAGACCCAGTACTTC. Translated: CASSLAIAGQETQYF. Looking up the rest from reference TRBV5-4 and TRBJ2-5 gives the full variable domain: ETGVTQSPTHLIKTRGQQVTLRCSSQSGHNTVSWYQQALGQGPQFIFQYYREEENGRGNFPPRFSGLQFPNYSSELNVNALELDDSALYLCASSLAIAGQETQYFGPGTRLLVL.

J is TRBJ2-1 and V is TRBV5-6, with TRBD2 identical over 10 bases. Germline lookup yields CDR1 SGHDT and CDR2 YYEEEE. The V segment lost 0 bases and the J segment 1 base; nucleotides outside the gene matches: 1. There are 16 residues in the CDR3. This CDR3 is CASSLGTSGSYNEQFF. CDR3 in DNA: TGTGCCAGCAGCTTGGGGACTAGCGGTTCCTACAATGAGCAGTTCTTC.

V usage is TRBV7-3 and J usage is TRBJ1-2, with 7 bases lining up with TRBD1. From germline, CDR1 is SGHTA and CDR2 FQGTGA. V lost 5 bases and J lost 5; bases outside the gene matches: 5. The CDR3 spans 13 residues. The CDR3, as DNA: TGTGCCAGCAGCCTCACGACAGGGTATGGCTACACCTTC. This translates into CASSLTTGYGYTF.

The chain joins TRBV3-1 (or the pseudogene TRBV3-2) to TRBJ1-4; D is perhaps TRBD1 (5 bases). The germline V and J ends were trimmed by 2 bases and 0 bases, with 7 bases remaining between them. The CDR3 loop spans 15 amino acids. Germline CDR1 and CDR2: LGHDT and YNNKEL (reference sequence). DNA of the CDR3: TGTGCCAGCAGCCAAACAGGTCCAACTAATGAAAAACTGTTTTTT. Translated: CASSQTGPTNEKLFF.

V and J are TRBV5-4 and TRBJ2-2; D is unclear. From germline, CDR1 is SGHNT and CDR2 YYREEE (reference sequence). The CDR3 is 15 amino acids. The V gene lost 2 bases and the J gene lost 0 bases, with 8 bases spanning the gap. The CDR3 sequence: CASSLFGSNTGELFF. The CDR3 DNA is TGTGCCAGCAGCTTATTCGGGTCGAACACCGGGGAGCTGTTTTTT. The full variable domain, with the rest looked up from reference TRBV5-4 and TRBJ2-2, is ETGVTQSPTHLIKTRGQQVTLRCSSQSGHNTVSWYQQALGQGPQFIFQYYREEENGRGNFPPRFSGLQFPNYSSELNVNALELDDSALYLCASSLFGSNTGELFFGEGSRLTVL.

This chain links TRBV6-5 with TRBJ2-1, with 10 bases matching TRBD2. The CDR3 has 16 amino acids. CDR1 MNHEY and CDR2 SVGAGI come from the germline V gene. The V segment lost 0 bases and the J segment 10 bases; nucleotides outside the gene matches: 9. The CDR3 DNA sequence: TGTGCCAGCAGTTACTCGTCAAGCGGGGGGGCCGGCGAGCAGTTCTTC. It codes for CASSYSSSGGAGEQFF.

This chain connects TRBV15 to TRBJ1-1, with 7 bases fitting TRBD1. Germline V gives CDR1 LNHNV, CDR2 YYDKDF (reference sequence). V shed 3 bases, J shed 9 bases, and the junction held 7 bases outside the gene matches. The CDR3 has 13 amino acids. Here the CDR3 reads CATSRDRGQQAFF. CDR3 coding DNA: TGTGCCACCAGCAGGGATAGGGGACAGCAAGCTTTCTTT.

V and J are TRBV4-1 and TRBJ1-5, with 7 nucleotides matching TRBD1. The CDR3 consists of 16 residues. Germline V gene data show CDR1 as MGHRA and CDR2 as YSYEKL. V shed 4 bases, J shed 7 bases, and the junction held 13 bases outside the gene matches. The chain's CDR3 is CASSPKPTGSGQPQHF. Written as DNA, the CDR3 is TGCGCCAGCAGCCCGAAACCGACAGGGTCAGGACAGCCCCAGCATTTT.

The DNA for the CDR3 is TGTGCCAGCAGCCAGGAGGGCGGGCGGGGAAGCACAGATACGCAGTATTTT. Encoded protein: CASSQEGGRGSTDTQYF. This rearrangement joins TRBV7-2 to TRBJ2-3; TRBD2 is a possible D gene (6 bases). V lost 5 bases, J lost 0 bases, and 18 bases lay in between. The CDR3 has 17 amino acids. Germline V gene lookup returns CDR1 SGHTA and CDR2 FQGNSA.